The T cell receptor (beta chain) described here comes from a study of regulatory T cells in long-lasting Graves disease. Regarding time point: newly diagnosed GD, antithyroid drugs for less than 3 months. PBMC-extracted RNA yielded the TCR library. American Thyroid Association guidelines defined how Graves' disease was diagnosed. This clonotype has only a few counts. Its matching antigen is unknown. Per the germline V gene, CDR1 is MNHNS and CDR2 is SASEGT. The junction had 13 bases not matched to a gene; V was cut back by 5 bases and J by 6 bases. The CDR3 has 15 amino acids. The study, taken as a whole, reports: Owing to a sample size that was small, accuracy may have been reduced. Repertoires from persistent disease leaned toward TRBV28, TRBJ1-2 and TRBJ2-5.

Construction of the TCR beta libraries employed iRepertoire HTBI primers in conjunction with Arm-PCR of CDR3 regions. MiXCR, applied by TCRdb to the multiplex PCR reads, yields one record per CDR3 protein. The sample records hundreds of thousands of distinct CDR3 sequences, about 16% being singletons. These sequences were also reported in another study, on T cells in Graves' hyperthyroidism and ophthalmopathy. From that second work: The TCR CDR3 was amplified in a first-round RT-PCR using the HTBI primer set.

Sequencing used peripheral blood mononuclear cells (PBMCs), obtained at new diagnosis, from a patient treated with antithyroid drugs. The chain carries TRBV6-1 and TRBJ2-7, with TRBD1 matching over 7 bases. This receptor was obtained from a woman aged 30 to 39 with Graves disease. CDR3 nucleotide sequence: TGTGCCAGCAGTCCGACCAGGACAGGAGTTGTCGAGCAGTACTTC. Translating gives CASSPTRTGVVEQYF.